One sample yielded the 20 T cell receptor beta chains listed below, sequenced in a study of cytomegalovirus exposure and HLA in healthy donors. PCR was performed using 60 Vbeta and 13 Jbeta primers. The protocol was immunoSEQ multiplex PCR, while the TCRdb copy is restricted to in-frame clones and leaves out a portion. The table records 85,000 to 90,000 clones, 65% to 80% of them present only once. Specimen: PBMCs. All receptors derive from a man aged 30 to 39 in good health and CMV-seronegative.

The chain employs TRBV2 and TRBJ1-1; weak D call: TRBD1 (5 bases). Trimming left V 5 bases short and J 11 bases short, with 21 bases between. The V gene's germline CDR1 is SNHLY and CDR2 FYNNEI. This CDR3 spans 14 amino acids. CDR3 sequence reads: CASSSPGQGLEAFF. The CDR3 nucleotides are TGTGCCAGCAGTTCCCCGGGTCAGGGACTTGAGGCTTTCTTT. Variable domain in full (rest from reference TRBV2 and TRBJ1-1): EPEVTQTPSHQVTQMGQEVILRCVPISNHLYFYWYRQILGQKVEFLVSFYNNEISEKSEIFDDQFSVERPDGSNFTLKIRSTKLEDSAMYFCASSSPGQGLEAFFGQGTRLTVV.

V gene TRBV11-1 combines with J gene TRBJ2-7; a possible D gene is TRBD2 (6 bases). V was pared by 2 bases and J by 5 bases, with 13 bases between. Germline CDR1 and CDR2: SGHAT and FQDESV (reference sequence). The CDR3 is 14 residues long. The CDR3 DNA reads TGTGCCAGCAGCTTACGGCTAGCGACTAACGAGCAGTACTTC. Protein: CASSLRLATNEQYF.

This clone was detected only once. This sequence joins TRBV6-5 and TRBJ2-1; 8 nucleotides agree with TRBD2. The V gene's germline CDR1 is MNHEY and CDR2 SVGAGI. CDR3 size: 15 residues. Trimming removed 6 bases from V and 2 bases from J; junction bases left unmatched: 6. CDR3 DNA sequence: TGTGCCAGCAGCCCTTCCGGGGGGGCCTACAATGAGCAGTTCTTC. Translating gives CASSPSGGAYNEQFF.

The chain is built from TRBV15 and TRBJ1-3; D is uncertain. The CDR3 totals 14 residues. Germline lookup yields CDR1 LNHNV and CDR2 YYDKDF (reference sequence). The V gene lost 3 bases and the J gene lost 0 bases, with 6 bases spanning the gap. The CDR3 loop reads CATSSSHSGNTIYF. For the CDR3, the DNA is TGTGCCACCAGCAGTAGCCACTCTGGAAACACCATATATTTT.

V is TRBV5-1 and J is TRBJ1-6; D gene ambiguous. Germline CDR1 reads SGHRS; CDR2 reads YFSETQ. V lost 3 bases and J 7 bases, leaving 5 bases between the germline ends. The CDR3 has 12 residues. The DNA of the CDR3 is TGCGCCAGCAGCTCCATGAATTCACCCCTCCACTTT. It codes for CASSSMNSPLHF.

This sequence joins TRBV30 and TRBJ1-1; 7 nucleotides agree with TRBD1. The CDR3 spans 13 residues. V was clipped by 0 bases and J by 5 bases; unmatched bases: 3. The germline V gene encodes CDR1 GTSNPN and CDR2 SVGIG (reference sequence). This CDR3 is CAWSVAGGTEAFF. Written as DNA, the CDR3 is TGTGCCTGGAGTGTGGCAGGGGGGACTGAAGCTTTCTTT.

The V call is TRBV15, the J call TRBJ1-2; D call uncertain. The ends were cut back, 0 bases at V and 7 bases at J, with 12 bases in the middle. The CDR3 runs 14 residues. Germline V gene data show CDR1 as LNHNV and CDR2 as YYDKDF (reference sequence). CDR3 nucleotide sequence: TGTGCCACCAGCAGAGATACGGGGTCTACTGGCTACACCTTC. It is translated as CATSRDTGSTGYTF.

The chain combines TRBV7-8 with TRBJ2-7; 8 nucleotides line up with TRBD2. Germline lookup yields CDR1 SGHVS and CDR2 FQNEAQ. This CDR3 is 16 amino acids long. V lost 3 bases and J lost 2; bases outside the gene matches: 9. Here the CDR3 reads CASSLSSQAGAYEQYF. CDR3 coding DNA: TGTGCCAGCAGCTTGAGCAGTCAAGCGGGGGCCTACGAGCAGTACTTC. Combining the CDR3 with reference TRBV7-8 and TRBJ2-7 gives the whole variable domain GAGVSQSPRYKVAKRGQDVALRCDPISGHVSLFWYQQALGQGPEFLTYFQNEAQLDKSGLPSDRFFAERPEGSVSTLKIQRTQQEDSAVYLCASSLSSQAGAYEQYFGPGTRLTVT.

Comments on this clone: This is likely a read error, given that the CDR3 carries no conserved phenylalanine or tryptophan at its end. This chain joins TRBV30 and TRBJ1-5; 10 positions agree with TRBD1. The junction had 9 bases not matched to a gene; V was cut back by 3 bases and J by 7 bases. CDR1 is GTSNPN and CDR2 is SVGIG in the germline V gene (reference sequence). The CDR3 is 15 residues long. CDR3 sequence reads: CAWSPGTGVQQPQHV. The CDR3 DNA sequence: TGTGCCTGGAGCCCCGGGACAGGGGTTCAACAGCCCCAGCATGTT.

The V gene is TRBV7-2, the J gene TRBJ1-5; D may be TRBD1 (5 bases). The CDR3 sequence is 12 residues long. Looked up from germline, CDR1 is SGHTA and CDR2 is FQGNSA. Trimming removed 8 bases at V and 5 bases at J, with 10 bases between. The CDR3 sequence: CASGSTDQPQHF. CDR3 nucleotide sequence: TGTGCCAGCGGGTCGACAGATCAGCCCCAGCATTTT.

J is TRBJ2-3 and V is TRBV6-1; 9 bases are a match to TRBD2. Germline CDR1 is MNHNS and CDR2 is SASEGT. The junction had 7 bases not matched to a gene; V was cut back by 3 bases and J by 0 bases. This CDR3 has 17 amino acids. This CDR3 is CASSEPKRGVSTDTQYF. The CDR3 region has the DNA TGTGCCAGCAGTGAGCCAAAGCGGGGGGTAAGCACAGATACGCAGTATTTT.

In regard to this clone: At one end, the junction sequence differs from germline, possibly due to a read error. The chain couples TRBV7-7 to TRBJ2-1; 10 bases agree with TRBD1. The CDR3 has 15 amino acids. CDR1 SSHAT and CDR2 FNYEAQ come from the germline V gene (reference sequence). This CDR3 is CASSQDRGEYNEQFF. CDR3 nucleotide sequence: TGTGCTAGCAGCCAGGACAGGGGGGAGTACAATGAGCAGTTCTTC.

This clone was seen a handful of times. V is TRBV6-5 and J is TRBJ1-1; 7 bases are a match to TRBD1. With 6 bases clipped from V and 3 bases from J, the junction kept 7 bases outside the gene matches. This CDR3 is 14 amino acids long. Germline V gives CDR1 MNHEY, CDR2 SVGAGI. The CDR3 DNA follows: TGTGCCAGCAGCGCGACAGGGTATCACACTGAAGCTTTCTTT. Its translation is CASSATGYHTEAFF.

The genes are TRBV27 and TRBJ1-1; 7 bases fit TRBD1. CDR1 MNHEY and CDR2 SMNVEV come from the germline V gene (reference sequence). V shed 6 bases and J 5 bases; nucleotides not matched to a gene: 15. CDR3 size: 16 residues. The chain's CDR3 is CASSPSVTGAGTEAFF. In nucleotides, the CDR3 is TGTGCCAGCAGCCCTTCGGTTACAGGGGCTGGGACTGAAGCTTTCTTT.

CDR3 in DNA: TGTGCCAGCAGCCGCGAACTCGGGGGAGAAGCTTTCTTT. Amino acids: CASSRELGGEAFF. V and J are TRBV11-2 and TRBJ1-1; tentative D call: TRBD1 (5 bases). V was shortened by 5 bases and J by 8 bases, with 15 bases between the two germline ends. CDR3 size: 13 residues. Germline V gives CDR1 SGHAT, CDR2 FQNNGV.

Here the CDR3 DNA reads TGTGCCAGCAGTGAATACGGCAGCGTCTACGAGCAGTACTTC. Translated: CASSEYGSVYEQYF. The genes are TRBV6-1 and TRBJ2-7; no reliable D call. Trimming took 2 bases from V and 3 from J, leaving 11 bases between them. The CDR3 totals 14 residues. Germline CDR1 and CDR2: MNHNS and SASEGT.

This chain connects TRBV12-5 to TRBJ2-7, with TRBD1 identical over 9 bases. Per the germline V gene, CDR1 is LGHNT and CDR2 is FRNRAP. The V and J ends lost 6 bases and 6 bases, in that order; junction bases with no gene match: 9. CDR3 size: 14 residues. The CDR3 protein is CASGPGTGRGEQYF. The CDR3 nucleotides are TGTGCTAGTGGGCCCGGGACAGGGCGAGGCGAGCAGTACTTC.

This chain connects TRBV13 to TRBJ1-1; D is perhaps TRBD1 (6 bases). Germline V gene sequence: CDR1 PRHDT, CDR2 FYEKMQ (reference sequence). This CDR3 has 14 amino acids. Trimming pared 2 bases from V and 0 bases from J, leaving 7 bases between. The CDR3 nucleotides read TGTGCCAGCAGCTTACAGGGGATGAACACTGAAGCTTTCTTT. This gives the protein CASSLQGMNTEAFF.

This sequence joins TRBV9 and TRBJ1-4; the match to TRBD1 covers 8 bases. With V trimmed by 0 bases and J by 5 bases, 0 bases remained unmatched. The V gene's germline CDR1 is SGDLS and CDR2 YYNGEE. The length of the CDR3 is 14 residues. DNA of the CDR3: TGTGCCAGCAGCGTAGGACAGGGGAATGAAAAACTGTTTTTT. Translating it yields CASSVGQGNEKLFF. Together with reference TRBV9 and TRBJ1-4, the CDR3 gives the full variable domain: DSGVTQTPKHLITATGQRVTLRCSPRSGDLSVYWYQQSLDQGLQFLIQYYNGEERAKGNILERFSAQQFPDLHSELNLSSLELGDSALYFCASSVGQGNEKLFFGSGTQLSVL.

This clone was picked up one time. The chain employs TRBV19 and TRBJ1-2; 9 bases fit TRBD1. The CDR3 covers 15 residues. The ends lost 4 bases at V and 2 bases at J; junction bases unmatched: 5. Germline V gene lookup returns CDR1 LNHDA and CDR2 SQIVND (reference sequence). The CDR3 DNA sequence: TGTGCCAGTAGTACTCCCGGGACAGGGAACTATGGCTACACCTTC. Its protein is CASSTPGTGNYGYTF.